Each of the 9 T cell receptor beta chains below was sequenced from the same sample in a study of cytomegalovirus exposure and HLA in healthy donors. Amplification used 60 Vbeta primers and 13 Jbeta primers. The protocol was immunoSEQ multiplex PCR, while the TCRdb copy is restricted to in-frame clones and leaves out a portion. The sample lists around 89,000 clones; roughly 80% were seen once. Sequenced input: PBMCs. The receptor set was obtained from a girl between 2 and 10 years old in good health and CMV-seropositive.

This clone occurred a few times. V gene TRBV28 combines with J gene TRBJ2-1, with 7 positions matching TRBD2. The germline V gene encodes CDR1 MDHEN and CDR2 SYDVKM. V lost 8 bases to trimming and J lost 5 bases; unmatched junction nucleotides: 12. CDR3 size: 15 residues. The CDR3 protein is CASRGDASGHNEQFF. The CDR3 DNA reads TGTGCCAGCCGGGGGGATGCTAGCGGACACAATGAGCAGTTCTTC.

The V call is TRBV7-8, the J call TRBJ1-1; D not resolved. Germline CDR1 and CDR2: SGHVS and FQNEAQ. V lost 7 bases and J 4 bases, leaving 16 bases between the germline ends. This CDR3 has 14 residues. CDR3 bases: TGTGCCAGCACCGCGCTCCGGGTCCTCACTGAAGCTTTCTTT. It specifies CASTALRVLTEAFF.

Details on this clone: The CDR3 does not close with the conserved phenylalanine or tryptophan, likely indicating a read error. The limits of the CDR3 on the DNA are not certain, so only TCRdb's listed CDR3 is given. This chain uses TRBV29-1 with TRBJ2-7; the table names TRBD2, a call not compared with the DNA. The CDR3 length is 9 residues, termini included. Germline CDR1 SQVTM, CDR2 ANQGSEA. CDR3 region: CSACSRFNS.

The chain is built from TRBV30 and TRBJ1-2, with 7 positions matching TRBD1. CDR3 size: 12 residues. Looked up from germline, CDR1 is GTSNPN and CDR2 is SVGIG (reference sequence). Here the CDR3 reads CTFSTGHYGYTF. CDR3 DNA sequence: TGTACCTTCTCGACAGGGCACTATGGCTACACCTTC.

The chain has TRBV30 and TRBJ2-3, with D unresolved. V was pared by 5 bases and J by 3 bases, with 6 bases between. Germline V CDR1 and CDR2: GTSNPN, SVGIG (reference sequence). The CDR3 runs 11 residues. DNA for the CDR3: TGTGCCTGGGTTAGAACAGATACGCAGTATTTT. Translation gives CAWVRTDTQYF.

This clone was recorded once. In DNA, the CDR3 is TGCGCCAGTAAAGGGACAGACTATGGCTACACCTTC. Its translation: CASKGTDYGYTF. The V gene is TRBV4-3, the J gene TRBJ1-2; 7 bases map to TRBD1. The CDR3 has 12 amino acids. J was trimmed by 3 bases and V by 9 bases; bases with no gene match: 4. In germline, CDR1 is LGHNA, CDR2 YSLEER.

The chain joins TRBV30 to TRBJ2-5; D is possibly TRBD1 (6 bases). The V gene's germline CDR1 is GTSNPN and CDR2 SVGIG (reference sequence). The CDR3 loop spans 15 amino acids. Trimming removed 3 bases from V and 2 bases from J, with 16 bases in between. This CDR3 reads CAWSWAGAAQETQYF. For the CDR3, the DNA is TGTGCCTGGAGCTGGGCAGGGGCGGCTCAAGAGACCCAGTACTTC.

This rearrangement joins TRBV11-1 to TRBJ1-1, with a possible D match to TRBD1 (5 bases). The length of the CDR3 is 15 residues. Germline V lookup: CDR1 SGHAT, CDR2 FQDESV (reference sequence). With 1 base removed from V and 4 bases from J, the gap between germline ends came to 13 bases. The DNA of the CDR3 is TGTGCCAGCAGCTTAGAGTCAGGGTTGAGCACTGAAGCTTTCTTT. Translation gives CASSLESGLSTEAFF.

Here the CDR3 reads CATFDTGTSVDYEQYF. DNA for the CDR3: TGTGCCACCTTTGACACCGGGACTAGCGTCGACTACGAGCAGTACTTC. The V and J genes are TRBV6-6 and TRBJ2-7; 10 positions agree with TRBD2. CDR1 is MNHNY, CDR2 SVGAGI, per germline (reference sequence). V lost 10 bases and J lost 3; bases outside the gene matches: 15. The CDR3 covers 16 residues.